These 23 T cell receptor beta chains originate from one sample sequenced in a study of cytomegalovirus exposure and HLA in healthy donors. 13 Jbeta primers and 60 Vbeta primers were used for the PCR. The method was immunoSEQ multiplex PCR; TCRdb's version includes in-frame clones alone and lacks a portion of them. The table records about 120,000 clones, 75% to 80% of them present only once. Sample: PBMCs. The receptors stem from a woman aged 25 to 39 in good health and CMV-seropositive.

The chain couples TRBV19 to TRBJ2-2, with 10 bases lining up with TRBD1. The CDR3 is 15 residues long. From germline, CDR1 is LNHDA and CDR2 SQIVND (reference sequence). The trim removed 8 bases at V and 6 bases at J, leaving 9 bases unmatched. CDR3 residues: CASGTGTGVSGELFF. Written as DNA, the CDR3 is TGTGCCAGTGGAACCGGGACAGGGGTTTCCGGGGAGCTGTTTTTT.

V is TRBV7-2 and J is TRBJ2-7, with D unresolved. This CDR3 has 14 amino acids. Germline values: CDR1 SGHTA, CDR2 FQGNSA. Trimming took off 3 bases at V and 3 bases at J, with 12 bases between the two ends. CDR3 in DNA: TGTGCCAGCAGCTTCGGTATCAGGTACTACGAGCAGTACTTC. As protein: CASSFGIRYYEQYF.

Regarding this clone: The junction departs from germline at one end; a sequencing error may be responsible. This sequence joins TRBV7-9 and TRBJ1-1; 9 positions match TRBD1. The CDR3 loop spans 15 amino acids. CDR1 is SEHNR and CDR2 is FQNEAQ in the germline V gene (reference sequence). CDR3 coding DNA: TGTTCCAGCAGCTTGGGACAGGGCCAAGACACTGAAGCTTTCTTT. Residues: CSSSLGQGQDTEAFF.

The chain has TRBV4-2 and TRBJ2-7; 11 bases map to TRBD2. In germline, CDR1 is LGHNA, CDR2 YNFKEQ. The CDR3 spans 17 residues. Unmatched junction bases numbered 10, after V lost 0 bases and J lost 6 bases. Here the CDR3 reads CASSQDGLAGGRTEQYF. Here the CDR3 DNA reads TGTGCCAGCAGCCAAGATGGGCTAGCGGGGGGCAGAACCGAGCAGTACTTC.

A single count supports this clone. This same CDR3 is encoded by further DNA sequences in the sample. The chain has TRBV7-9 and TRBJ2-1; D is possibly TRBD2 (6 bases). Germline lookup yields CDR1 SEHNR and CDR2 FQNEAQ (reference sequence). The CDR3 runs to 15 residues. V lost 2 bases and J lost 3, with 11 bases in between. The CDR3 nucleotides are TGTGCCAGCAGCTTATCCGGGGGTGGCTACAATGAGCAGTTCTTC. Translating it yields CASSLSGGGYNEQFF.

The CDR3 DNA is TGTGCCAGCAGCAACCACAGAGACAATGAGCAGTTCTTC. Translated, it gives CASSNHRDNEQFF. The chain employs TRBV7-7 and TRBJ2-1; D is uncertain. Germline CDR1 and CDR2: SSHAT and FNYEAQ (reference sequence). The CDR3 loop spans 13 amino acids. The germline V and J ends were trimmed by 5 bases and 5 bases, with 10 bases remaining between them.

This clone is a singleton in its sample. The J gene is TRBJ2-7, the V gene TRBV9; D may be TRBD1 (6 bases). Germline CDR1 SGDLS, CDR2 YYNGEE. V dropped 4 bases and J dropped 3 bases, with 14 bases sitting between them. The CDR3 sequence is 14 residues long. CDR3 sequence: CASSPQGQYYEQYF. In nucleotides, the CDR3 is TGTGCCAGCAGCCCCCAAGGACAGTACTACGAGCAGTACTTC.

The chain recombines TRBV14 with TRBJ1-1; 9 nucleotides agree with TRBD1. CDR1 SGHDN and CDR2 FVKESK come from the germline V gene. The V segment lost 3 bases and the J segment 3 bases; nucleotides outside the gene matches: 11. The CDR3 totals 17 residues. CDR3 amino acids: CASSHGPARDRDTEAFF. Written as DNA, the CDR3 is TGTGCCAGCAGCCATGGTCCGGCACGGGACAGGGACACTGAAGCTTTCTTT. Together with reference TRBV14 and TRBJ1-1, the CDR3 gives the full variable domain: EAGVTQFPSHSVIEKGQTVTLRCDPISGHDNLYWYRRVMGKEIKFLLHFVKESKQDESGMPNNRFLAERTGGTYSTLKVQPAELEDSGVYFCASSHGPARDRDTEAFFGQGTRLTVV.

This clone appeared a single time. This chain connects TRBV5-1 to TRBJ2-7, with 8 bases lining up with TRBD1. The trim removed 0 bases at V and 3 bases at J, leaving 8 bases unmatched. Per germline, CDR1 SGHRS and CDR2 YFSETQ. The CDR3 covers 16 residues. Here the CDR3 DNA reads TGCGCCAGCAGCTTGGTAGGGGGGACAGGAGACTACGAGCAGTACTTC. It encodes CASSLVGGTGDYEQYF. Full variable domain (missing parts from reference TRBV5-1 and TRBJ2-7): KAGVTQTPRYLIKTRGQQVTLSCSPISGHRSVSWYQQTPGQGLQFLFEYFSETQRNKGNFPGRFSGRQFSNSRSEMNVSTLELGDSALYLCASSLVGGTGDYEQYFGPGTRLTVT.

The CDR3 bases are TGCGCCAGCAGCCAGTCCGGACAGCAAGAGACCCAGTACTTC. Its protein product is CASSQSGQQETQYF. V and J are TRBV4-3 and TRBJ2-5; D is perhaps TRBD1 (6 bases). With 3 bases removed from V and 2 bases from J, the gap between germline ends came to 10 bases. The CDR3 has 14 amino acids. Germline values: CDR1 LGHNA, CDR2 YSLEER.

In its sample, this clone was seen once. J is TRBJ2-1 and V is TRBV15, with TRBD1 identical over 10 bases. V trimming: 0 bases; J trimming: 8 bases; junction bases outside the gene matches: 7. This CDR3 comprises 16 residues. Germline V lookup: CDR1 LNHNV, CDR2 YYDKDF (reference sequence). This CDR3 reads CATSRDVGQGTYEQFF. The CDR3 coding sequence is TGTGCCACCAGCAGAGATGTGGGACAGGGGACGTATGAGCAGTTCTTC.

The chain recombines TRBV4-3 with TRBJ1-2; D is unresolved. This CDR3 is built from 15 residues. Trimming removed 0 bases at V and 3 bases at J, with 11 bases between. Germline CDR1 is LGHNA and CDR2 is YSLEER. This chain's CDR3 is CASSQDRVRYYGYTF. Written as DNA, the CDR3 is TGCGCCAGCAGCCAAGATCGGGTCAGATACTATGGCTACACCTTC.

The CDR3 bases are TGTGCCAGCAGCCGGACAGGGAAAGGAGGTGTAGCTTTCTTT. Its translation is CASSRTGKGGVAFF. This chain uses TRBV7-9 with TRBJ1-1; 8 bases line up with TRBD1. Trimming at V came to 5 bases and at J to 10 bases, leaving 12 bases not matched to a gene. Germline V lookup: CDR1 SEHNR, CDR2 FQNEAQ (reference sequence). The CDR3 has 14 amino acids.

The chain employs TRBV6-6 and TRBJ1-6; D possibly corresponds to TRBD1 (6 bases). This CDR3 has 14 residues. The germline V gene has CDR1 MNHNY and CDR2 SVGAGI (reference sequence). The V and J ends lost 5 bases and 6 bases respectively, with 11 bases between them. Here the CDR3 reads CASSRGQPNSPLHF. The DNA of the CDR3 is TGTGCCAGCAGTCGCGGACAGCCTAATTCACCCCTCCACTTT.

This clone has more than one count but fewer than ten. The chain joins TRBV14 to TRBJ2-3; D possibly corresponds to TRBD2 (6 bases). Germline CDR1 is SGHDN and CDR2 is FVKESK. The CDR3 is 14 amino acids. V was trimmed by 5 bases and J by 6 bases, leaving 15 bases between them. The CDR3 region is CASSWDSWSDTQYF. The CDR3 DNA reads TGTGCCAGCAGCTGGGACTCTTGGTCGGATACGCAGTATTTT.

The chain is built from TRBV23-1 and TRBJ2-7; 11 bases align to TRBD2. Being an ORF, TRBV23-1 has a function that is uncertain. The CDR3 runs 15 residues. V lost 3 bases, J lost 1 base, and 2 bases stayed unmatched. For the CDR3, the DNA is TGCGCCAGCAGTCACGGACTAGCGGGTTCCTACGAGCAGTACTTC. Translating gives CASSHGLAGSYEQYF.

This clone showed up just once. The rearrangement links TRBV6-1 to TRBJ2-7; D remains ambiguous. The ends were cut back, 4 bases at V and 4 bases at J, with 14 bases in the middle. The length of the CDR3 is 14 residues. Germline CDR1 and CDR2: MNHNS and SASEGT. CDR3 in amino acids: CASSGRPEDYEQYF. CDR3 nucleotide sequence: TGTGCCAGCAGTGGACGACCCGAGGATTACGAGCAGTACTTC.

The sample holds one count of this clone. The CDR3 here is CASRDRGAGRDTQYF. The CDR3 DNA is TGTGCCAGTAGGGATCGGGGGGCCGGGAGAGATACGCAGTATTTT. V and J are TRBV19 and TRBJ2-3, with a tentative D call TRBD2 (7 bases). The length of the CDR3 is 15 residues. Trimming left V 6 bases short and J 5 bases short, with 18 bases between. Germline CDR1 LNHDA, CDR2 SQIVND (reference sequence).

The CDR3 protein is CASSGSTGTKGIYTF. CDR3 sequence (DNA): TGCGCCAGCAGCGGCAGCACCGGGACTAAAGGTATCTACACCTTC. This chain uses TRBV5-1 with TRBJ1-2; perhaps TRBD1 as D (5 bases). Deletions cut 4 bases from V and 10 bases from J, with 23 bases between. CDR1 and CDR2 (germline): SGHRS, YFSETQ. This CDR3 has 15 residues. Full variable domain (missing parts from reference TRBV5-1 and TRBJ1-2): KAGVTQTPRYLIKTRGQQVTLSCSPISGHRSVSWYQQTPGQGLQFLFEYFSETQRNKGNFPGRFSGRQFSNSRSEMNVSTLELGDSALYLCASSGSTGTKGIYTFGSGTRLTVV.

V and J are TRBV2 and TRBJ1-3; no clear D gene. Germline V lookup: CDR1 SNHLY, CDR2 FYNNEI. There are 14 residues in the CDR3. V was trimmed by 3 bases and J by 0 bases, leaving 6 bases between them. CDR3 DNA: TGTGCCAGCAGTGAGGGGAGCTCTGGAAACACCATATATTTT. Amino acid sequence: CASSEGSSGNTIYF.

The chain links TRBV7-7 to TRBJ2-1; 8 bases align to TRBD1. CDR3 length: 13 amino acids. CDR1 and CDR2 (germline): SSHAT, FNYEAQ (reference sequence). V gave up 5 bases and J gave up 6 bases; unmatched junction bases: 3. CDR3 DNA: TGTGCCAGCAGCCAGGGACAGGTCAATGAGCAGTTCTTC. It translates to CASSQGQVNEQFF.

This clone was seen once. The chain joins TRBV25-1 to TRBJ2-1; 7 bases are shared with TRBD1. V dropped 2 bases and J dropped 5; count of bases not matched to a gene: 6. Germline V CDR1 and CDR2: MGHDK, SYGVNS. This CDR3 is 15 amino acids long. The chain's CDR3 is CASSEVDRRDNEQFF. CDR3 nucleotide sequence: TGTGCCAGCAGTGAAGTGGACAGGCGCGACAATGAGCAGTTCTTC.

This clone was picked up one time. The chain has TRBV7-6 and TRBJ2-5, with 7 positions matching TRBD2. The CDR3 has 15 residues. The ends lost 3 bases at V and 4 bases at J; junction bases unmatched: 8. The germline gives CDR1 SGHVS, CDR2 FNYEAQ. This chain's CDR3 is CASSFRGDYLETQYF. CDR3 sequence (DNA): TGTGCCAGCAGCTTCCGGGGGGACTACTTAGAGACCCAGTACTTC.